One and the same sample provided the 21 T cell receptor beta chains below, sequenced in a study of blood T cell repertoires in COVID-19. Profiled with immunoSEQ multiplex PCR; TCRdb holds only in-frame clones, not every one. Of under 150,000 clones listed, approximately 86% were seen once; the top ten hold 2.3%. What was sequenced was PBMCs or T cells enriched from blood (not recorded which). The source of these receptors is a woman between 45 and 65 years old who had recovered from COVID-19.

The gene calls are TRBV12-3 or TRBV12-4 and TRBJ1-2; the D gene is possibly TRBD1 (5 bases). Trimming stripped 7 bases from V and 4 bases from J, with 10 bases between. CDR3 length: 12 residues. CDR3 region: CASKKGFYGYTF. As DNA, the CDR3 is TGTGCCAGCAAAAAGGGGTTCTATGGCTACACCTTC.

The rearrangement uses TRBV3-1 (or the pseudogene TRBV3-2) and TRBJ2-7; 7 bases fit TRBD1. The germline gives CDR1 LGHDT, CDR2 YNNKEL (reference sequence). Trimming at V came to 3 bases and at J to 2 bases, leaving 22 bases not matched to a gene. This CDR3 has 20 residues. The CDR3 protein is CASSQLRGTDRNPLTYEQYF. The CDR3 DNA is TGTGCCAGCAGCCAGTTGAGGGGGACAGATAGAAATCCCCTCACCTACGAGCAGTACTTC.

The gene calls are TRBV7-2 and TRBJ2-1; TRBD2 is a possible D gene (6 bases). The CDR3 is 15 residues long. Germline loops: CDR1 SGHTA, CDR2 FQGNSA. V lost 2 bases and J 4 bases, leaving 12 bases between the germline ends. The CDR3 DNA reads TGTGCCAGCAGCTTACCCGGGACTGCATACAATGAGCAGTTCTTC. Protein sequence: CASSLPGTAYNEQFF.

The V call is TRBV29-1, the J call TRBJ2-7; possibly TRBD1 for D (6 bases). The germline V and J ends were trimmed by 7 bases and 2 bases, with 15 bases remaining between them. This CDR3 is 13 amino acids long. Germline V gives CDR1 SQVTM, CDR2 ANQGSEA. CDR3: CSAGTGITYEQYF. The CDR3 bases are TGCAGCGCAGGAACAGGGATAACCTACGAGCAGTACTTC.

This clone was picked up a small number of times. The V call is TRBV19, the J call TRBJ1-1; TRBD1 matches at 7 bases. V lost 5 bases, J lost 1 base, and 7 bases stayed unmatched. Germline loops: CDR1 LNHDA, CDR2 SQIVND (reference sequence). The CDR3 contains 15 residues. As DNA, the CDR3 is TGTGCCAGTAGTGTTACCGGGACAGCGAACACTGAAGCTTTCTTT. It codes for CASSVTGTANTEAFF.

The CDR3 reads CASSLLGANYGYTF. The CDR3 bases are TGTGCCAGCAGTCTGCTAGGGGCAAACTATGGCTACACCTTC. V is TRBV5-4 and J is TRBJ1-2; a weak D match, TRBD1 (5 bases). This CDR3 region has 14 residues. With 5 bases removed from V and 2 bases from J, the gap between germline ends came to 13 bases. The germline CDR1 and CDR2 sequences are SGHNT and YYREEE (reference sequence).

V usage is TRBV30 and J usage is TRBJ1-1, with D possibly TRBD1 on 6 matching bases. In germline, CDR1 is GTSNPN, CDR2 SVGIG (reference sequence). V was cut by 2 bases and J by 6 bases, with 16 bases left in between. CDR3 size: 14 residues. This CDR3 is CAWSPRYRVAEAFF. The CDR3 DNA reads TGTGCCTGGAGTCCCAGGTACAGGGTGGCTGAAGCTTTCTTT.

The rearrangement links TRBV19 to TRBJ1-2, with D unresolved. Trimming took off 4 bases at V and 7 bases at J, with 7 bases between the two ends. Germline V gene lookup returns CDR1 LNHDA and CDR2 SQIVND (reference sequence). CDR3 size: 11 residues. CDR3 nucleotide sequence: TGTGCCAGTAGTAACGGGGTTGGCTACACCTTC. Amino acids: CASSNGVGYTF.

The V gene is TRBV29-1, the J gene TRBJ1-2; D possibly corresponds to TRBD1 (6 bases). The CDR3 contains 14 residues. Trimming pared 4 bases from V and 6 bases from J, leaving 18 bases between. The germline CDR1 and CDR2 sequences are SQVTM and ANQGSEA. CDR3 protein: CSVADRDGGHGYTF. The CDR3 DNA reads as TGCAGCGTTGCAGACCGGGACGGGGGGCATGGCTACACCTTC.

The J gene is TRBJ2-5, the V gene TRBV5-5; D possibly corresponds to TRBD2 (5 bases). V shed 3 bases and J shed 7 bases, with 16 bases lying between them. This CDR3 is built from 14 residues. CDR1 is SGHKS, CDR2 YYEKEE, per germline (reference sequence). CDR3 DNA sequence: TGTGCCAGCAGCTCGGTCCGGCCACGGGGGACCCAGTACTTC. It codes for CASSSVRPRGTQYF.

This clone appeared once. The chain is built from TRBV11-3 and TRBJ2-2; D unclear. The CDR3 consists of 12 residues. V lost 4 bases to trimming and J lost 7 bases, with 7 bases between them. Germline values: CDR1 SGHNT, CDR2 YENEEA. The CDR3 coding sequence is TGTGCCAGCAGCTCGACTGTCGGGGAGCTGTTTTTT. Its protein product is CASSSTVGELFF.

V usage is TRBV7-2 and J usage is TRBJ1-2, with 12 bases fitting TRBD1. The germline CDR1 and CDR2 sequences are SGHTA and FQGNSA. CDR3 length: 15 amino acids. With 5 bases clipped from V and 6 bases from J, the junction kept 7 bases outside the gene matches. CDR3 bases: TGTGCCAGCAGCCTAAGGGACAGGGGGCGGGATGGCTACACCTTC. This sequence encodes CASSLRDRGRDGYTF. Full variable domain (missing parts from reference TRBV7-2 and TRBJ1-2): GAGVSQSPSNKVTEKGKDVELRCDPISGHTALYWYRQSLGQGLEFLIYFQGNSAPDKSGLPSDRFSAERTGGSVSTLTIQRTQQEDSAVYLCASSLRDRGRDGYTFGSGTRLTVV.

The chain joins TRBV2 to TRBJ1-1; 9 nucleotides align to TRBD1. The CDR3 loop spans 14 amino acids. Germline values: CDR1 SNHLY, CDR2 FYNNEI. J gave up 5 bases and V 6 bases, and 7 bases lay outside the gene matches. CDR3 coding DNA: TGTGCCAGCAGGAAGGACAGGGGCTTGACTGAAGCTTTCTTT. Protein sequence: CASRKDRGLTEAFF.

The chain joins TRBV6-5 to TRBJ1-6, with unresolved D. Trimming left V 6 bases short and J 6 bases short, with 6 bases between. The germline V gene has CDR1 MNHEY and CDR2 SVGAGI. There are 12 residues in the CDR3. DNA for the CDR3: TGTGCCAGCAGCGACATTAATTCACCCCTCCACTTT. It is translated as CASSDINSPLHF.

The gene calls are TRBV11-3 and TRBJ1-5; no firm D call. Germline CDR1 is SGHNT and CDR2 is YENEEA. Trimming shortened V by 1 base and J by 2 bases, and 12 bases separated the two germline ends. CDR3 length: 16 residues. In DNA form, the CDR3 reads TGTGCCAGCAGCTTAGCCCGTCAGGAGGGCAATCAGCCCCAGCATTTT. Protein sequence: CASSLARQEGNQPQHF.

CDR3 DNA: TGCGCCAGCAGCAGTCCGGCCGGGGTTAACTATGGCTACACCTTC. Translated: CASSSPAGVNYGYTF. The chain employs TRBV4-1 and TRBJ1-2; D is ambiguous. Trimming removed 5 bases from V and 1 base from J, with 14 bases in between. This CDR3 has 15 residues. Germline assignment: CDR1 MGHRA and CDR2 YSYEKL.

This clone was recorded once. The chain links TRBV5-6 to TRBJ2-2, with TRBD2 matching over 11 bases. This CDR3 has 17 residues. The V gene end was trimmed by 4 bases and the J gene end by 6 bases; junction bases not matched to a gene: 11. The germline CDR1 and CDR2 sequences are SGHDT and YYEEEE. CDR3 bases: TGTGCCAGCAGCCTTCCTCTAGCGGGGGGCCTCTCCGGGGAGCTGTTTTTT. It codes for CASSLPLAGGLSGELFF.

The genes are TRBV19 and TRBJ2-1, with 9 bases that match TRBD2. This CDR3 has 16 amino acids. V shed 5 bases and J 4 bases; nucleotides not matched to a gene: 9. Per germline, CDR1 LNHDA and CDR2 SQIVND (reference sequence). The CDR3 reads CASSESGGRVYNEQFF. The DNA of the CDR3 is TGTGCCAGTAGTGAGAGCGGGGGGCGGGTTTACAATGAGCAGTTCTTC.

Only one count was recorded for this clone. The genes are TRBV9 and TRBJ2-1; 7 bases line up with TRBD1. This CDR3 has 15 amino acids. V was clipped by 0 bases and J by 7 bases; unmatched bases: 7. The germline CDR1 and CDR2 sequences are SGDLS and YYNGEE. The CDR3 is CASSVVDRVGNEQFF. The CDR3 DNA reads TGTGCCAGCAGCGTAGTCGACAGGGTGGGGAATGAGCAGTTCTTC. Complete variable domain (other parts from reference TRBV9 and TRBJ2-1): DSGVTQTPKHLITATGQRVTLRCSPRSGDLSVYWYQQSLDQGLQFLIQYYNGEERAKGNILERFSAQQFPDLHSELNLSSLELGDSALYFCASSVVDRVGNEQFFGPGTRLTVL.

This sequence joins TRBV18 and TRBJ1-5; D is perhaps TRBD1 (5 bases). V was trimmed by 5 bases and J by 0 bases, leaving 14 bases between them. Germline CDR1 is KGHSH and CDR2 is LQKENI. The CDR3 extends over 16 amino acids. CDR3 nucleotides: TGTGCCAGCTCAGAGACAGTGGACCCTAGCAATCAGCCCCAGCATTTT. This sequence encodes CASSETVDPSNQPQHF.

This chain joins TRBV19 and TRBJ2-5; 13 bases fit TRBD2. Germline values: CDR1 LNHDA, CDR2 SQIVND (reference sequence). The CDR3 spans 17 residues. J lost 5 bases, V lost 3 bases, and 9 bases had no gene match. CDR3 sequence reads: CASSMDTSGGVRETQYF. The DNA for the CDR3 is TGTGCCAGTAGTATGGACACTAGCGGGGGGGTTCGTGAGACCCAGTACTTC.